The 18 T cell receptor beta chains below all came from one sample that was sequenced in a study of long-term antiretroviral therapy in people with HIV. With survey level as its setting, the immunoSEQ assay was v3.0. Assay used: immunoSEQ multiplex PCR; TCRdb lists only in-frame clones, some missing. The sample holds around 30,000 clones, about 95% seen once. This specimen consisted of unsorted PBMCs, obtained 6.5 to 6.6 years after starting antiretroviral therapy. The receptors here all came from a man aged 30 to 45 with HIV.

The gene calls are TRBV11-1 and TRBJ2-7; 9 bases map to TRBD2. The ends lost 5 bases at V and 10 bases at J; junction bases unmatched: 3. The length of the CDR3 is 11 residues. Per germline, CDR1 SGHAT and CDR2 FQDESV (reference sequence). The CDR3 region is CASSASGVQYF. The CDR3 DNA reads TGTGCCAGCAGCGCTAGCGGGGTACAGTACTTC.

The chain recombines TRBV5-6 with TRBJ2-5; D is possibly TRBD1 or TRBD2 (5 bases each). CDR3 length equals 14 residues. CDR1 and CDR2 (germline): SGHDT, YYEEEE. V shed 2 bases and J shed 5 bases, with 13 bases lying between them. CDR3: CASSFGAAEETQYF. The CDR3 region has the DNA TGTGCCAGCAGCTTCGGGGCGGCGGAGGAGACCCAGTACTTC.

This clone was observed a single time. The chain has TRBV4-1 and TRBJ2-2, with 8 bases that match TRBD2. This CDR3 contains 17 residues. V trimming: 0 bases; J trimming: 1 base; junction bases outside the gene matches: 4. Germline loops: CDR1 MGHRA, CDR2 YSYEKL. In DNA form, the CDR3 reads TGCGCCAGCAGCCAAGATTACGCGGGAGGGAACACCGGGGAGCTGTTTTTT. Translation: CASSQDYAGGNTGELFF.

The genes are TRBV27 and TRBJ1-2, with 10 bases lining up with TRBD1. V shed 2 bases, J shed 8 bases, and the junction held 5 bases outside the gene matches. This CDR3 spans 14 amino acids. Germline V CDR1 and CDR2: MNHEY, SMNVEV (reference sequence). The CDR3 region has the DNA TGTGCCAGCAGTTTAGGGACAGGGGTCATGGGCTACACCTTC. Protein sequence: CASSLGTGVMGYTF.

This chain links TRBV7-2 with TRBJ2-1; D perhaps matches TRBD1 (5 bases). Trimming took 5 bases from V and 5 from J, leaving 13 bases between them. This CDR3 spans 14 amino acids. Germline CDR1 and CDR2: SGHTA and FQGNSA. CDR3 sequence (DNA): TGTGCCAGCAGCCCCTCCGACAGAAACAATGAGCAGTTCTTC. Amino acids: CASSPSDRNNEQFF. Full variable domain (remainder filled in from reference TRBV7-2 and TRBJ2-1): GAGVSQSPSNKVTEKGKDVELRCDPISGHTALYWYRQSLGQGLEFLIYFQGNSAPDKSGLPSDRFSAERTGGSVSTLTIQRTQQEDSAVYLCASSPSDRNNEQFFGPGTRLTVL.

The chain combines TRBV7-6 with TRBJ2-6; no firm D call. V shed 0 bases and J shed 0 bases, with 9 bases lying between them. Germline values: CDR1 SGHVS, CDR2 FNYEAQ. The CDR3 is 17 residues long. CDR3 sequence (DNA): TGTGCCAGCAGCTTAGCGCGAGCCCCCTCTGGGGCCAACGTCCTGACTTTC. It encodes CASSLARAPSGANVLTF.

The chain employs TRBV19 and TRBJ2-7, with a possible D match to TRBD2 (5 bases). Trimming removed 4 bases from V and 1 base from J, with 14 bases in between. This CDR3 contains 15 residues. The V gene's germline CDR1 is LNHDA and CDR2 SQIVND (reference sequence). The CDR3 reads CASSRRLALSYEQYF. The CDR3 DNA reads as TGTGCCAGTAGTAGGAGGTTGGCCCTTTCCTACGAGCAGTACTTC. Full variable domain (outside the CDR3, taken from reference TRBV19 and TRBJ2-7): DGGITQSPKYLFRKEGQNVTLSCEQNLNHDAMYWYRQDPGQGLRLIYYSQIVNDFQKGDIAEGYSVSREKKESFPLTVTSAQKNPTAFYLCASSRRLALSYEQYFGPGTRLTVT.

In DNA form, the CDR3 reads TGTGCCAGCAGCCCCCAGACACCCGCAACTAATGAAAAACTGTTTTTT. Translated, it gives CASSPQTPATNEKLFF. V usage is TRBV7-9 and J usage is TRBJ1-4; D not certain. Trimming cost V 5 bases and J 0 bases, with 13 bases left between them. Per germline, CDR1 SEHNR and CDR2 FQNEAQ (reference sequence). This CDR3 comprises 16 residues.

The chain joins TRBV10-3 to TRBJ2-7; TRBD2 matches 7 bases. The CDR3 consists of 12 residues. The trim removed 11 bases at V and 3 bases at J, leaving 7 bases unmatched. The V gene's germline CDR1 is ENHRY and CDR2 SYGVKD. CDR3 bases: TGTGCCGCTGGGGGGGTAGGCTACGAGCAGTACTTC. This gives the protein CAAGGVGYEQYF.

CDR3 in amino acids: CASSVGSTDTQYF. In DNA form, the CDR3 reads TGTGCCAGCAGCGTAGGTTCGACAGATACGCAGTATTTT. The J gene is TRBJ2-3, the V gene TRBV9, with no clear D. This CDR3 region has 13 residues. The V end was cut by 0 bases, the J end by 3 bases, with 5 bases between. Germline V CDR1 and CDR2: SGDLS, YYNGEE.

Written as DNA, the CDR3 is TGTGCCAGCAGTCCCCTCGGGGGGGAGACCCAGTACTTC. It codes for CASSPLGGETQYF. This chain links TRBV7-9 with TRBJ2-5; 7 bases match TRBD2. Germline V lookup: CDR1 SEHNR, CDR2 FQNEAQ (reference sequence). This CDR3 spans 13 amino acids. Unmatched junction bases numbered 6, after V lost 6 bases and J lost 5 bases.

The chain is built from TRBV4-3 and TRBJ1-2, with TRBD1 identical over 8 bases. Germline assignment: CDR1 LGHNA and CDR2 YSLEER. There are 16 residues in the CDR3. Trimming removed 0 bases from V and 4 bases from J; junction bases left unmatched: 7. CDR3 sequence: CASSQDRGRIRYGYTF. The CDR3, as DNA: TGCGCCAGCAGCCAAGACAGGGGGCGCATCCGCTATGGCTACACCTTC.

The chain recombines TRBV6-1 with TRBJ1-5; 8 bases are a match to TRBD1. The CDR3 length is 13 residues. The germline V gene has CDR1 MNHNS and CDR2 SASEGT. Trimming took 5 bases from V and 10 from J; bases not matched to a gene: 7. This chain's CDR3 is CASSSSQGAPQHF. Written as DNA, the CDR3 is TGTGCCAGCAGTTCCTCCCAGGGGGCCCCCCAGCATTTT.

The rearrangement joins TRBV9 to TRBJ2-2; 7 positions agree with TRBD2. Trimming cost V 0 bases and J 3 bases; bases outside gene matches: 2. Germline values: CDR1 SGDLS, CDR2 YYNGEE. The CDR3 covers 15 residues. This chain's CDR3 is CASSVGGGDTGELFF. The CDR3 bases are TGTGCCAGCAGCGTAGGGGGAGGGGACACCGGGGAGCTGTTTTTT.

The chain employs TRBV4-3 and TRBJ2-3; no clear D. Germline assignment: CDR1 LGHNA and CDR2 YSLEER. V dropped 1 base and J dropped 6 bases, with 17 bases sitting between them. The CDR3 covers 16 residues. CDR3 sequence: CASSQAALVNPDTQYF. The CDR3 DNA reads as TGCGCCAGCAGCCAAGCAGCCTTAGTGAACCCCGATACGCAGTATTTT.

The CDR3 protein is CASSPQASGRARDTQYF. DNA of the CDR3: TGTGCCAGCAGCCCACAGGCTAGCGGGAGGGCCAGAGATACGCAGTATTTT. The rearrangement links TRBV7-2 to TRBJ2-3; 12 bases map to TRBD2. Germline V gives CDR1 SGHTA, CDR2 FQGNSA. J was trimmed by 5 bases and V by 5 bases; bases with no gene match: 11. CDR3 size: 17 residues.

The V call is TRBV5-6, the J call TRBJ2-7, with 9 bases that match TRBD2. The CDR3 contains 15 residues. The germline CDR1 and CDR2 sequences are SGHDT and YYEEEE. The ends lost 4 bases at V and 4 bases at J; junction bases unmatched: 9. CDR3 loop: CASSPNAGGRYEQYF. CDR3 bases: TGTGCCAGCAGCCCGAACGCGGGGGGGCGATACGAGCAGTACTTC.

The genes are TRBV2 and TRBJ2-2; D ambiguous. The germline gives CDR1 SNHLY, CDR2 FYNNEI. V lost 3 bases to trimming and J lost 6 bases, with 5 bases between them. The CDR3 covers 12 residues. CDR3 DNA: TGTGCCAGCAGTGAGTTAGCCGGGGAGCTGTTTTTT. Amino acids: CASSELAGELFF.